The clone carrying this T cell receptor (beta chain) was seen only once. The data were obtained in a study of blood T cell repertoires in COVID-19. The protocol was immunoSEQ multiplex PCR, while the TCRdb copy is restricted to in-frame clones and leaves out a portion. The profile shows roughly 50,000 clones, less than 95% of them singletons. This CDR3 is built from 12 residues. Germline CDR1 reads SQVTM; CDR2 reads ANQGSEA. V was pared by 5 bases and J by 2 bases, with 9 bases between. Material for sequencing was peripheral blood. The chain combines TRBV29-1 with TRBJ1-1, with no clear D. This TCR derives from an older man with acute or convalescent COVID-19. DNA for the CDR3: TGCAGCGTTCGGACGGGAAACACTGAAGCTTTCTTT. Amino acid sequence: CSVRTGNTEAFF. The whole variable domain, filled in from reference TRBV29-1 and TRBJ1-1, reads SAVISQKPSRDICQRGTSLTIQCQVDSQVTMMFWYRQQPGQSLTLIATANQGSEATYESGFVIDKFPISRPNLTFSTLTVSNMSPEDSSIYLCSVRTGNTEAFFGQGTRLTVV.